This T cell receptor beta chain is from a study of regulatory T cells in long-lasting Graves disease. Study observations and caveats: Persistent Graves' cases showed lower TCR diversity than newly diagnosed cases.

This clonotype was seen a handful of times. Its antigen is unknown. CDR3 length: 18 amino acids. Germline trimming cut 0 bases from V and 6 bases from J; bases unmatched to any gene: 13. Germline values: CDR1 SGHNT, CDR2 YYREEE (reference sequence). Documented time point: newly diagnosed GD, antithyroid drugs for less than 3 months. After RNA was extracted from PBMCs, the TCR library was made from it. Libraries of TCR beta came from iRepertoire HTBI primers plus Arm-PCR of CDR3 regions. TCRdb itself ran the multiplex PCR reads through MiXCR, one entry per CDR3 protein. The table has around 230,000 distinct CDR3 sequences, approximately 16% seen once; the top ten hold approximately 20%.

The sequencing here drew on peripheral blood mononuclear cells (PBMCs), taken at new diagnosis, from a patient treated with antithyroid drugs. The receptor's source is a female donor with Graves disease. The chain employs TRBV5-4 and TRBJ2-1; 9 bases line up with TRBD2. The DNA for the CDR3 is TGTGCCAGCAGCTTGGGGGGCTGGGTAGCGGGAGACCCCAATGAGCAGTTCTTC. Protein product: CASSLGGWVAGDPNEQFF.